Sequencing of this T cell receptor beta chain was carried out in a study of vaccination and CD4 T cells after COVID-19. The V end lost 3 bases, the J end lost 4 bases, and 16 bases lay between the germline ends. The germline CDR1 and CDR2 sequences are MNHEY and SMNVEV (reference sequence). The CDR3 has 16 residues. There are a few counts of this clonotype. Its antigen is unknown. Once obtained from cultured CD4+ T cells, the DNA was sequenced using the Oncomine TCR Beta short-read assay. TCRdb called the PCR reads again in MiXCR, with one record for every CDR3 protein. The repertoire holds 9,500 to 15,000 distinct CDR3 sequences, with around 75% as singletons. Treatment reported: approximately nine-day PBMC culture with coronavirus spike peptide pools or control peptides (ViraFEST assay).

The sample taken for sequencing was CD4+ T cells from blood, cultured in vitro. This TCR came from a human donor who had recovered from COVID-19. This chain uses TRBV27 with TRBJ2-1; tentatively, D is TRBD2 (5 bases). The CDR3 sequence: CASSFERPNYYNEQFF. CDR3 nucleotides: TGTGCCAGCAGTTTCGAGCGGCCTAACTATTACAATGAGCAGTTCTTC.